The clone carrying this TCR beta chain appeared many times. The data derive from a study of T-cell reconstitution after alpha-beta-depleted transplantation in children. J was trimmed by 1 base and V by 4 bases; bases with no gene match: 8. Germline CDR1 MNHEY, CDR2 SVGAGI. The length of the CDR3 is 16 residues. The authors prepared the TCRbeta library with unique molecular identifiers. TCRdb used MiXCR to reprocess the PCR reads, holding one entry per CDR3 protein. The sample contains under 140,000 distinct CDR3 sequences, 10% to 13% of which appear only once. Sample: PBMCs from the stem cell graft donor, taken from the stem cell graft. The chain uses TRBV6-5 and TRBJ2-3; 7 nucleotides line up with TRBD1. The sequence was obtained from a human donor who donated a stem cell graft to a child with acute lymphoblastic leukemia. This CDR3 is CASSSTGTAGTDTQYF. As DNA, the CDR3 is TGTGCCAGCAGTTCTACCGGGACAGCGGGCACAGATACGCAGTATTTT.